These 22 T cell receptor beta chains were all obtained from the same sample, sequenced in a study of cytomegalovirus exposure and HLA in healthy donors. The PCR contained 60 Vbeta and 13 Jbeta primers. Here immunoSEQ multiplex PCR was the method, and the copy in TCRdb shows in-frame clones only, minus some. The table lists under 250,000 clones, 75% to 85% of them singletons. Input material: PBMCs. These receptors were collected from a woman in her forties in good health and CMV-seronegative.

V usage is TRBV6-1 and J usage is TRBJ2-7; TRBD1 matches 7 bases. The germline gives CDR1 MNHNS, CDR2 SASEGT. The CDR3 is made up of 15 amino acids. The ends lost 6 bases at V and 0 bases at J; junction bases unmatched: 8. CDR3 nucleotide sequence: TGTGCCAGCAGGCGACAGGGTCAGGGCTCCTACGAGCAGTACTTC. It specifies CASRRQGQGSYEQYF.

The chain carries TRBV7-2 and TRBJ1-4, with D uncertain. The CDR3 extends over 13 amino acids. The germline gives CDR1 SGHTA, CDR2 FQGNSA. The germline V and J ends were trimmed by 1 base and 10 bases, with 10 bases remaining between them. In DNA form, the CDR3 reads TGTGCCAGCAGCTTAGGCACTCTTGGAAAACTGTTTTTT. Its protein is CASSLGTLGKLFF. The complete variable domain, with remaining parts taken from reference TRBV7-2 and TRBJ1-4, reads GAGVSQSPSNKVTEKGKDVELRCDPISGHTALYWYRQSLGQGLEFLIYFQGNSAPDKSGLPSDRFSAERTGGSVSTLTIQRTQQEDSAVYLCASSLGTLGKLFFGSGTQLSVL.

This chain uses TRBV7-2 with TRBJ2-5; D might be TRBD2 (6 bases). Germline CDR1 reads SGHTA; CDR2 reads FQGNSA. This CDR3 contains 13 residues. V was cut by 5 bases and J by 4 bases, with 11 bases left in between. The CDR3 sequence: CASSRGGVETQYF. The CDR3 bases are TGTGCCAGCAGCCGAGGCGGGGTAGAGACCCAGTACTTC.

CDR3 residues: CASSQSSRVRGRYTGNTIYF. The DNA for the CDR3 is TGTGCCAGCAGCCAATCTTCTCGGGTGCGGGGGCGATACACTGGAAACACCATATATTTT. The gene calls are TRBV14 and TRBJ1-3, with D perhaps matching TRBD1 (6 bases). The CDR3 consists of 20 residues. Trimming removed 2 bases from V and 2 bases from J, with 25 bases in between. The germline V gene encodes CDR1 SGHDN and CDR2 FVKESK.

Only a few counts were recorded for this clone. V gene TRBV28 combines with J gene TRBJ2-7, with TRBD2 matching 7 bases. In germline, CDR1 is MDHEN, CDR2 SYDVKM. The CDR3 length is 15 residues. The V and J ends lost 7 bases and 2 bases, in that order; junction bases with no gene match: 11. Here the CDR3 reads CASTSSGGGTYEQYF. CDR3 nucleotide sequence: TGTGCCAGCACCTCCTCGGGGGGAGGGACCTACGAGCAGTACTTC.

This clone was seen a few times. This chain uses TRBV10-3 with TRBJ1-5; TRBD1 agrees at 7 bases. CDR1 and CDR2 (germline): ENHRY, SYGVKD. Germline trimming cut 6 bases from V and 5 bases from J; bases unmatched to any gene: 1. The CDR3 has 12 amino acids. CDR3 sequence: CAISQGDQPQHF. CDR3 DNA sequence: TGTGCCATCAGCCAGGGGGATCAGCCCCAGCATTTT.

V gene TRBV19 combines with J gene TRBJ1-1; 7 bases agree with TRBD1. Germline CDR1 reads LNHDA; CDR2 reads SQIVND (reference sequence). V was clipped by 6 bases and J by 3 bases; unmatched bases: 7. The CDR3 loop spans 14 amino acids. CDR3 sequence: CASSYPGQYTEAFF. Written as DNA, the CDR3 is TGTGCCAGTAGCTACCCGGGACAGTACACTGAAGCTTTCTTT.

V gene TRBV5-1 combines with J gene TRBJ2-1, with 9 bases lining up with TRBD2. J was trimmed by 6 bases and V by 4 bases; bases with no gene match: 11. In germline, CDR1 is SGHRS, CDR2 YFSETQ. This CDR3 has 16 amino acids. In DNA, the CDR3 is TGCGCCAGCAGCGGAATAGCGGGAGAAGGTAGCAATGAGCAGTTCTTC. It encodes CASSGIAGEGSNEQFF.

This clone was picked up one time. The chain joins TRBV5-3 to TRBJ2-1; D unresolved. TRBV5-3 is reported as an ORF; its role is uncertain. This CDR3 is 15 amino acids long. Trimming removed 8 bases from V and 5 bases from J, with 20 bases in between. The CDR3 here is CASSDSLDSNNEQFF. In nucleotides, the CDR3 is TGTGCCAGCAGCGACTCTCTCGACTCGAACAATGAGCAGTTCTTC.

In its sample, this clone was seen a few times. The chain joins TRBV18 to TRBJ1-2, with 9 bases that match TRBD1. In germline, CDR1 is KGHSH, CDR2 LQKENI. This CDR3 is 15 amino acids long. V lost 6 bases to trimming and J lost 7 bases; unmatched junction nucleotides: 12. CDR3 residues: CASSLEPGQGSGYTF. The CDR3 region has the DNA TGTGCCAGCTCGTTGGAACCGGGACAGGGATCTGGCTACACCTTC. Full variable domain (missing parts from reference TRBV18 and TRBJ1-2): NAGVMQNPRHLVRRRGQEARLRCSPMKGHSHVYWYRQLPEEGLKFMVYLQKENIIDESGMPKERFSAEFPKEGPSILRIQQVVRGDSAAYFCASSLEPGQGSGYTFGSGTRLTVV.

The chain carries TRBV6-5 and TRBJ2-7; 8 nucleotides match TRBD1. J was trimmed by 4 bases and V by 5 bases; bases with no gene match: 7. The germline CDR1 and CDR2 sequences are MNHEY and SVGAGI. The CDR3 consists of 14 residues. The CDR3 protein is CASSQQGASYEQYF. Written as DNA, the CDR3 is TGTGCCAGCAGTCAGCAGGGGGCTTCGTACGAGCAGTACTTC.

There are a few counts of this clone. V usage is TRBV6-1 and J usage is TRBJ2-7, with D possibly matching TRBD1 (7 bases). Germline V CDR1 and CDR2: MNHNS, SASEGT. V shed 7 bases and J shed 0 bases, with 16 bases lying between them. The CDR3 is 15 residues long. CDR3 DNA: TGTGCCAGCACTAGGGGCGGGACAGCCTCCTACGAGCAGTACTTC. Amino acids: CASTRGGTASYEQYF.

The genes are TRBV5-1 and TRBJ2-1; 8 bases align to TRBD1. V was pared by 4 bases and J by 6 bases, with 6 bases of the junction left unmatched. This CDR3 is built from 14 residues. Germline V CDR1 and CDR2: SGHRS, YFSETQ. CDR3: CASSRDRSGNEQFF. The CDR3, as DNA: TGCGCCAGCAGCCGGGACAGGAGTGGCAATGAGCAGTTCTTC.

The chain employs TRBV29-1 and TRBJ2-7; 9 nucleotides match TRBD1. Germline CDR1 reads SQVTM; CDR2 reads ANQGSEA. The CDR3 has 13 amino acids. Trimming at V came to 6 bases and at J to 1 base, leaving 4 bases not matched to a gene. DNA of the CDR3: TGCAGCGTCCCGGGGACAGGGTCCTACGAGCAGTACTTC. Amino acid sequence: CSVPGTGSYEQYF.

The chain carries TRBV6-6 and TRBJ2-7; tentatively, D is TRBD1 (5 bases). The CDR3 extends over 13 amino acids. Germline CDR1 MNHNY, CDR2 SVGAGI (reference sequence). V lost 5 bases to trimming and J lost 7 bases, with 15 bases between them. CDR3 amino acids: CASSTQGPQEQYF. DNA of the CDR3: TGTGCCAGCAGTACCCAGGGTCCTCAGGAGCAGTACTTC.

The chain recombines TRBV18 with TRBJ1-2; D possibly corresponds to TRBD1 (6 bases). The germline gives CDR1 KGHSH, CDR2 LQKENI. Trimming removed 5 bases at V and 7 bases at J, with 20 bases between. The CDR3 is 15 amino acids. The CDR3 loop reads CASSGAVAGVGGYTF. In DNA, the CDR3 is TGTGCCAGCTCAGGAGCAGTTGCAGGGGTTGGTGGCTACACCTTC.

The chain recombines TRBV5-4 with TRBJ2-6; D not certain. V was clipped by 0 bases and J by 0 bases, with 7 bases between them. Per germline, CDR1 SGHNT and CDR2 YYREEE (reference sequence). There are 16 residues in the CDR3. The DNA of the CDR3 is TGTGCCAGCAGCTTGGCTCTGAGCTCTGGGGCCAACGTCCTGACTTTC. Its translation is CASSLALSSGANVLTF.

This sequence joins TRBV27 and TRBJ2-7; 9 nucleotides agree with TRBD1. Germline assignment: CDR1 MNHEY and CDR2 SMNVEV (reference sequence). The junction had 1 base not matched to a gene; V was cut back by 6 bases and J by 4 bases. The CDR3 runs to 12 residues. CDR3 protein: CASSGTGYEQYF. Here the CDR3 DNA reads TGTGCCAGCAGCGGGACAGGGTACGAGCAGTACTTC.

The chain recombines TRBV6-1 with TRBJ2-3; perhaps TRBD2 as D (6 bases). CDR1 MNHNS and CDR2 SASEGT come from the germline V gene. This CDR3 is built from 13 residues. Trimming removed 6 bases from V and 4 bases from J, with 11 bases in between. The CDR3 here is CASRGGLADTQYF. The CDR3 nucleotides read TGTGCCAGCAGGGGAGGACTGGCAGATACGCAGTATTTT.

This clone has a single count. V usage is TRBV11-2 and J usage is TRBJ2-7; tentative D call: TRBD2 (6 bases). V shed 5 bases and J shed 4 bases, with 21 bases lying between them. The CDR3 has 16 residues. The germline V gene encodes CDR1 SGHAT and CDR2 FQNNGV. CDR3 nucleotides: TGTGCCAGCAGCCCATGGGATAGCGGAACCAAGTACGAGCAGTACTTC. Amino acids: CASSPWDSGTKYEQYF.

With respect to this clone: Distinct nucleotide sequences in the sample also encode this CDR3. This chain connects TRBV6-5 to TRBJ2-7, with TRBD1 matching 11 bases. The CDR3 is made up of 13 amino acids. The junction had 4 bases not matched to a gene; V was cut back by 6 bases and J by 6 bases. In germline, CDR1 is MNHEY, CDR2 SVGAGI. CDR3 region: CASRGQGAGEQYF. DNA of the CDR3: TGTGCCAGCAGAGGACAGGGGGCTGGCGAGCAGTACTTC.

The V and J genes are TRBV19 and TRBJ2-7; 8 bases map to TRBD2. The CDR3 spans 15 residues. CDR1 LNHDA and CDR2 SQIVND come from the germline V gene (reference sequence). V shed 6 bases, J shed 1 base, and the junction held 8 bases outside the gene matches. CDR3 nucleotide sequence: TGTGCCAGTAGACTAGCGGCGAGGTTTTCCTACGAGCAGTACTTC. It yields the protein CASRLAARFSYEQYF.